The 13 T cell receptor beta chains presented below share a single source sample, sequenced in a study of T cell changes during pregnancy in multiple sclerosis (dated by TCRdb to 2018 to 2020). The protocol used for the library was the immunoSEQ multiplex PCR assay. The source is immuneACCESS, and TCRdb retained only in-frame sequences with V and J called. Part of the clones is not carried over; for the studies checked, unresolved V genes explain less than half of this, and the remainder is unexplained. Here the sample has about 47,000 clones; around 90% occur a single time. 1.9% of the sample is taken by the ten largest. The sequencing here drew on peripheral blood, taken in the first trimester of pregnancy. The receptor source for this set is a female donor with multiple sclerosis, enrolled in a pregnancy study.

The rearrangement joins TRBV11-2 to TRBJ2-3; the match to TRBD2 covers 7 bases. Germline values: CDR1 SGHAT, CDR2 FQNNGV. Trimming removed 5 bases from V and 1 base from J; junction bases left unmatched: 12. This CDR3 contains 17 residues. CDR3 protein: CASSPRVRTSGTDTQYF. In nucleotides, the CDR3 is TGTGCCAGCAGCCCGAGGGTGAGGACTAGTGGCACAGATACGCAGTATTTT.

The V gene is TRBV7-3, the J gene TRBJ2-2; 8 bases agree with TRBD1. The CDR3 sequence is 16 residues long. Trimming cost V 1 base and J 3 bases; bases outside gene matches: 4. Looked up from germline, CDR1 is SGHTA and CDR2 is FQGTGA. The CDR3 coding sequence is TGTGCCAGCAGCTTAAACCCAGGGGGCTACACCGGGGAGCTGTTTTTT. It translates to CASSLNPGGYTGELFF.

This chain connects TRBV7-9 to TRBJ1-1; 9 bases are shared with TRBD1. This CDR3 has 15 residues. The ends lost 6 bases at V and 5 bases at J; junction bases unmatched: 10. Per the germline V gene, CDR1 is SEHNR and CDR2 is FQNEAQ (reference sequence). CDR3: CASSLQGQGGTEAFF. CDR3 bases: TGTGCCAGCAGTCTTCAGGGACAGGGAGGAACTGAAGCTTTCTTT.

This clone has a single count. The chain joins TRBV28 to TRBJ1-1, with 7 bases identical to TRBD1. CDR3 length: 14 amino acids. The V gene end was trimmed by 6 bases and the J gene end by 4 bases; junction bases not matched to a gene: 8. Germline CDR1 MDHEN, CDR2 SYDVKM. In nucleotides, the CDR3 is TGTGCCAGCAGCCCCGGGACAGAAGGCACTGAAGCTTTCTTT. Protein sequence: CASSPGTEGTEAFF.

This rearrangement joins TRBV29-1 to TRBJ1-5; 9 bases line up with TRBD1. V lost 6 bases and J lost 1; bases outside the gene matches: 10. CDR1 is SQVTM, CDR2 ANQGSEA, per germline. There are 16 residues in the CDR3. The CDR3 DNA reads TGCAGCGTCCGCGAGGCTACAGGGGGCAGCAATCAGCCCCAGCATTTT. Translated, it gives CSVREATGGSNQPQHF.

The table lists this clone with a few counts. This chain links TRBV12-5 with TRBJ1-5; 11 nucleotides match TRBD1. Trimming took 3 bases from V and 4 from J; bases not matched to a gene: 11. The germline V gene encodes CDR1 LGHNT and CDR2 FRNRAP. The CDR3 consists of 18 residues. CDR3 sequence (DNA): TGTGCTAGTGGTTTCACCTTAGACGGACAGGGGGCAAATCAGCCCCAGCATTTT. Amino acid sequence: CASGFTLDGQGANQPQHF.

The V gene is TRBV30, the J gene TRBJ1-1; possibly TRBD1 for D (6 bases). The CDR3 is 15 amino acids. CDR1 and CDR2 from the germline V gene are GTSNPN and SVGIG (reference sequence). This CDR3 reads CAFEPHRDVNTEAFF. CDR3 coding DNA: TGTGCTTTTGAACCCCACAGGGACGTCAACACTGAAGCTTTCTTT.

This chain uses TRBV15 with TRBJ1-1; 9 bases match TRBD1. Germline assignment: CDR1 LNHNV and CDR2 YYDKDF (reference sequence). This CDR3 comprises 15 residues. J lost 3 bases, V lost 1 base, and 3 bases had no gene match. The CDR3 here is CATSRVWTGDTEAFF. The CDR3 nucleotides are TGTGCCACCAGCAGAGTGTGGACAGGGGACACTGAAGCTTTCTTT.

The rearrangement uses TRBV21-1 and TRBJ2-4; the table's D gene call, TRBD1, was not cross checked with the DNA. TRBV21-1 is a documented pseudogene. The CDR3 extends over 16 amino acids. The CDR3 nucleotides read TGTGCCAGCAGTGGGACAGCTCCACTAGCCAAAAACATTCAGTACTTC. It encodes CASSGTAPLAKNIQYF.

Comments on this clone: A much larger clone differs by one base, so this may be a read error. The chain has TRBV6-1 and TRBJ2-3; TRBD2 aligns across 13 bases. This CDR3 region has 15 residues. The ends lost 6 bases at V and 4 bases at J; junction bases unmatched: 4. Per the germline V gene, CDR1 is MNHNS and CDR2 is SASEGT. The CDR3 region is CASRELAGGPDTQYF. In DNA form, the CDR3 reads TGTGCCAGCAGGGAACTAGCGGGGGGGCCAGATACGCAGTATTTT.

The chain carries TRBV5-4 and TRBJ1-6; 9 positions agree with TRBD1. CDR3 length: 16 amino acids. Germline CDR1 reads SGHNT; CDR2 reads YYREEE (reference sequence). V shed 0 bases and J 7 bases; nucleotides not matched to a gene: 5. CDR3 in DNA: TGTGCCAGCAGCTTGGAGACAGGGGGTTTGAATTCACCCCTCCACTTT. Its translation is CASSLETGGLNSPLHF.

The CDR3 here is CAWSVLVYTEAFF. The CDR3, as DNA: TGTGCCTGGAGTGTACTGGTCTACACTGAAGCTTTCTTT. The chain is built from TRBV30 and TRBJ1-1; unclear D gene. The CDR3 runs to 13 residues. Germline assignment: CDR1 GTSNPN and CDR2 SVGIG (reference sequence). V was shortened by 0 bases and J by 3 bases, with 8 bases between the two germline ends.

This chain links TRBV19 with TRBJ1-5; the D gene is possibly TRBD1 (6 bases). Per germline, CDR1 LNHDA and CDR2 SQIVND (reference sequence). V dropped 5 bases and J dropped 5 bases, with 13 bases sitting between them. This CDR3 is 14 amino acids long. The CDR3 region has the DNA TGTGCCAGTAGTGCCCGGGACACTTATCAGCCCCAGCATTTT. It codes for CASSARDTYQPQHF.